These 5 T cell receptor beta chains were all obtained from the same sample, sequenced in a study of PD-L1 blockade in urothelial cancer. As for time point: peripheral blood 6 weeks after treatment start. Profiling relied on immunoSEQ multiplex PCR, and the TCRdb table lists in-frame clones only, not all of them. The table records some 120,000 clones, around 89% of them present only once. This specimen was PBMCs, taken around atezolizumab (anti-PD-L1) treatment. The receptors were sampled from a man aged 60-69 years with urothelial cancer.

The gene calls are TRBV28 and TRBJ2-5, with TRBD2 matching over 7 bases. Trimming at V came to 7 bases and at J to 2 bases, leaving 13 bases not matched to a gene. Per germline, CDR1 MDHEN and CDR2 SYDVKM. This CDR3 comprises 16 residues. CDR3 nucleotide sequence: TGTGCCAGCACCCGGGGGGAGGGGACGACTCAAGAGACCCAGTACTTC. Its protein is CASTRGEGTTQETQYF.

This clone occurred once. The chain combines TRBV11-1 with TRBJ2-7; tentatively, D is TRBD1 (6 bases). Germline loops: CDR1 SGHAT, CDR2 FQDESV (reference sequence). The V and J ends lost 1 base and 2 bases respectively, with 15 bases between them. This CDR3 is 16 amino acids long. The CDR3 sequence: CASSLGAGEFPYEQYF. DNA of the CDR3: TGTGCCAGCAGCTTAGGTGCAGGGGAGTTCCCCTACGAGCAGTACTTC.

V is TRBV9 and J is TRBJ2-5; D remains unclear. Germline CDR1 is SGDLS and CDR2 is YYNGEE. CDR3 size: 16 residues. Trimming took off 1 base at V and 5 bases at J, with 18 bases between the two ends. CDR3 loop: CASSVYGQTIRETQYF. The DNA for the CDR3 is TGTGCCAGCAGCGTATATGGGCAGACAATTCGGGAGACCCAGTACTTC.

The CDR3 nucleotides are TGTGCCAGCAGCTTCGACAGGGGAGCTAATGAAAAACTGTTTTTT. This sequence encodes CASSFDRGANEKLFF. The chain has TRBV7-2 and TRBJ1-4, with TRBD1 matching 8 bases. The CDR3 has 15 residues. From germline, CDR1 is SGHTA and CDR2 FQGNSA. The J segment lost 3 bases and the V segment lost 3 bases, leaving 3 bases of the junction unmatched.

CDR3 amino acids: CASRFRTGRIYEQYF. As DNA, the CDR3 is TGCGCCAGCCGATTCCGGACAGGGAGAATTTACGAGCAGTACTTC. The chain employs TRBV23-1 and TRBJ2-7; 8 nucleotides match TRBD1. TRBV23-1 is flagged as an ORF with uncertain function. The trim removed 8 bases at V and 4 bases at J, leaving 13 bases unmatched. There are 15 residues in the CDR3.